This T cell receptor beta chain was retrieved from a study of blood T cell repertoires in COVID-19. The overall study: The United States, Italy and Spain were the sources of the acute and convalescent COVID-19 samples. Nucleic acid was either cDNA or gDNA, and it came from T cells, B-cell-depleted T cells, or PBMCs.

Per the original methods: Cell counts per sample came from amplifying reference gene primers. Only in-frame clones appear in the TCRdb table, and some are missing; sequencing was by immunoSEQ multiplex PCR. D and trimming were read from the DNA, whereas the V and J calls and clone size are those reported in that table. Of some 310,000 clones in the sample, about nine tenths were seen once. CDR3 size: 15 residues. Trimming took 4 bases from V and 1 from J, leaving 15 bases between them. CDR1 and CDR2 (germline): SGDLS, YYNGEE. The rearrangement uses TRBV9 and TRBJ2-7; a possible D gene is TRBD1 (6 bases). The sequencing input was peripheral blood. This TCR derives from a man aged 50 to 59 with active or convalescent COVID-19. Here the CDR3 reads CASSPRQDSSYEQYF. The CDR3 DNA follows: TGTGCCAGCAGCCCCCGACAGGACAGTTCCTACGAGCAGTACTTC.